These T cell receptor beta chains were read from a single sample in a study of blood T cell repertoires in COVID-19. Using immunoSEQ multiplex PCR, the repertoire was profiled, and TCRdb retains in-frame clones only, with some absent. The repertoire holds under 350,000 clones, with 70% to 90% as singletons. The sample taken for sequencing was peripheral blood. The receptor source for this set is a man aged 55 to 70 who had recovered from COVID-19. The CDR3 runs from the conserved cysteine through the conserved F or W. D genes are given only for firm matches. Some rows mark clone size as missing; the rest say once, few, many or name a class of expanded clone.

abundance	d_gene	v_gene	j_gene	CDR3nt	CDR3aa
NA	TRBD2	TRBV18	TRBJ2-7	TGTGCCAGCTCACCACTAGCGGGGGAGAGGGAGCAGTACTTC	CASSPLAGEREQYF
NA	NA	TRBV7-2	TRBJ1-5	TGTGCCAGCAGGCCGGCCGGGTTGATCAATCAGCCCCAGCATTTT	CASRPAGLINQPQHF
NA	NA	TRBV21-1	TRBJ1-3	TGTGCCAGCAGCAAGGACACGAGCTCTGGAAACACCATATATTTT	CASSKDTSSGNTIYF
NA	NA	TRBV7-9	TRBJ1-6	TGTGCCAGCAGCTTAGTTGGCGGTATTAGTTCACCCCTCCACTTT	CASSLVGGISSPLHF
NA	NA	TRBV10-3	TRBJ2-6	TGTGCCATCAGTGAGGGAGGCTCTGGGGCCAACGTCCTGACTTTC	CAISEGGSGANVLTF
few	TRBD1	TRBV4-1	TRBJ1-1	TGCGCCAGCAGCCAACCAGACAGGGCCACTGAAGCTTTCTTT	CASSQPDRATEAFF
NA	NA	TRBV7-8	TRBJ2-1	TGTGCCAGCAGCTTAGCTACAGGGCACAATGAGCAGTTCTTC	CASSLATGHNEQFF
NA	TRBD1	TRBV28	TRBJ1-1	TGTGCCAGCCGTACCAGGGGGACCACTGAAGCTTTCTTT	CASRTRGTTEAFF
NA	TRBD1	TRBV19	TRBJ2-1	TGTGCCAGTCTCGGGACAGCGGACAATGAGCAGTTCTTC	CASLGTADNEQFF
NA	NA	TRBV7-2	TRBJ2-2	TGTGCCAGCAGCTTATTAGTTGCGGGGCCAGAGGGGACCGGGGAGCTGTTTTTT	CASSLLVAGPEGTGELFF
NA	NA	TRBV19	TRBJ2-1	TGTGCCAGTAGTAGGAGACTGCAGGGTGATGAGCAGTTCTTC	CASSRRLQGDEQFF
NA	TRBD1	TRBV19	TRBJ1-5	TGTGCCAGTAGTAACGGACAGGGTGGGCACCAGCCCCAGCATTTT	CASSNGQGGHQPQHF
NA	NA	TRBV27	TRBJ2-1	TGTGCCAGCAGTTTAGCAGCTAGCTCCTACAATGAGCAGTTCTTC	CASSLAASSYNEQFF
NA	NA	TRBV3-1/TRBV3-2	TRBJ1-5	TGTGCCAGCAGCCGGGGGCCTCAGCCCCAGCATTTT	CASSRGPQPQHF
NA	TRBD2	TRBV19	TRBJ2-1	TGTGCCAGTAGTATAGGAGCGAGCGGGGCTGGGGCATACAATGAGCAGTTCTTC	CASSIGASGAGAYNEQFF
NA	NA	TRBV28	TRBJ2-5	TGTGCCAGCGATGACAGCCCGGCTAAGACCCAGTACTTC	CASDDSPAKTQYF
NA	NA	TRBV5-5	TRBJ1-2	TGTGCCAGCAGCTTGGGTCCAGGGTTAGATGGCTACACCTTC	CASSLGPGLDGYTF
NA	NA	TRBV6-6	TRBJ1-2	TGTGCCAGCAGTTTAAACAGGGAGAACTATGGCTACACCTTC	CASSLNRENYGYTF
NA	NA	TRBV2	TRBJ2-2	TGTGCCAGCCGAGGTGCCCGGGAGCTGTTTTTT	CASRGARELFF
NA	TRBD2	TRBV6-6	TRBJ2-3	TGTGCCAGCAGCCGTAACGCTCCCGGGACTAGCCGTGGGGGAAACACAGATACGCAGTATTTT	CASSRNAPGTSRGGNTDTQYF
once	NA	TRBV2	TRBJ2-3	TGTGCCAGCAGTCCCGGAGGGGGCGGCACAGATACGCAGTATTTT	CASSPGGGGTDTQYF
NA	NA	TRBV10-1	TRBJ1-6	TGCGCCAGCACCGGGACTGGACTTTATTCACCCCTCCACTTT	CASTGTGLYSPLHF
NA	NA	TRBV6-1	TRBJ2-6	TGTGCCAGCAGTGACAAGTTTATGGGGGCCAGCGGGGCCAACGTCCTGACTTTC	CASSDKFMGASGANVLTF
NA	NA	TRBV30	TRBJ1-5	TGTGCCTGGAGTGTAAGGAGCAATAGCAATCAGCCCCAGCATTTT	CAWSVRSNSNQPQHF
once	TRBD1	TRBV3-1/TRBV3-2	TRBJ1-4	TGTGCCAGCACACAACAGGGGAGAGGAGAAAAACTGTTTTTT	CASTQQGRGEKLFF
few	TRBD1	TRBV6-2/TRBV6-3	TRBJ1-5	TGTGCCAGCAGCGGGGGACAGGGGACTCAGCCCCAGCATTTT	CASSGGQGTQPQHF
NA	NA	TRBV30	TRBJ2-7	TGTGCCTGGCTGTCCGGGACCTACGAGCAGTACTTC	CAWLSGTYEQYF
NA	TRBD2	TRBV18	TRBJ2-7	TGTGCCAGCTCACCAGTTTTAGCAGGGAGGGACGAGCAGTACTTC	CASSPVLAGRDEQYF
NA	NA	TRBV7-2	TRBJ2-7	TGTGCCAGCAGCTTCGGACAGAGCCTCTACGAGCAGTACTTC	CASSFGQSLYEQYF